These 2 T cell receptor beta chains were sequenced from one sample in a study of patients with pleural tuberculosis. In TCRdb, the reads were re-called with MiXCR into one record per CDR3 protein. The sample holds some 48,000 distinct CDR3 sequences, about 7.3% seen once. The receptors originated from a human donor with pleural tuberculosis.

Only one count was recorded for this clonotype. The rearrangement links TRBV29-1 to TRBJ2-1; maybe TRBD2 (5 bases). Germline V gene data show CDR1 as SQVTM and CDR2 as ANQGSEA. The CDR3 is 14 residues long. V was pared by 7 bases and J by 5 bases, with 18 bases between. CDR3 sequence reads: CSAEGRDGDNEQFF. The CDR3 bases are TGCAGCGCCGAGGGCCGGGATGGGGACAATGAGCAGTTCTTC.

The genes are TRBV11-1 and TRBJ2-5, with D perhaps matching TRBD1 (6 bases). Germline CDR1 SGHAT, CDR2 FQDESV (reference sequence). The CDR3 contains 15 residues. The V end lost 5 bases, the J end lost 4 bases, and 17 bases lay between the germline ends. The CDR3 DNA sequence: TGTGCCAGCAGCCCGAGACAGGAAACCCGAGAGACCCAGTACTTC. Translation gives CASSPRQETRETQYF.